A selection of T cell receptor beta chains follows, all from one sample in a study of cytomegalovirus exposure and HLA in healthy donors. Method: immunoSEQ multiplex PCR; TCRdb's copy keeps in-frame clones and lacks some. Of about 43,000 clones in the sample, about 60% were seen once. What was sequenced was PBMCs. These receptor sequences come from a human donor in good health. Each CDR3 is given with its conserved first and last residue. D genes are given only for firm matches. Expanded clones get a size class; other rows say once, few or many, or leave the size out.

v_call: TRBV30; clone_size: .; j_call: TRBJ1-5; d_call: .; cdr3_aa: CAWSSLPEQPQHF; cdr3_nt: TGTGCCTGGAGCTCTCTCCCAGAACAACCCCAGCATTTT
v_call: TRBV30; clone_size: .; j_call: TRBJ1-1; d_call: .; cdr3_aa: CAWKEAVLNTEAFF; cdr3_nt: TGTGCCTGGAAAGAGGCAGTACTGAACACTGAAGCTTTCTTT
v_call: TRBV30; clone_size: .; j_call: TRBJ2-1; d_call: .; cdr3_aa: CAWSGGGGGEQFF; cdr3_nt: TGTGCCTGGAGTGGAGGAGGCGGGGGCGAGCAGTTCTTC
v_call: TRBV5-4; clone_size: .; j_call: TRBJ1-5; d_call: TRBD1; cdr3_aa: CASSPDRGGQPQHF; cdr3_nt: TGTGCCAGCAGCCCGGACAGGGGTGGCCAGCCCCAGCATTTT
v_call: TRBV30; clone_size: .; j_call: TRBJ2-7; d_call: .; cdr3_aa: CAWGQPGEGSYEQYF; cdr3_nt: TGTGCCTGGGGACAGCCGGGTGAGGGCTCCTACGAGCAGTACTTC
v_call: TRBV9; clone_size: once; j_call: TRBJ1-4; d_call: TRBD1; cdr3_aa: CASSFGTGHEKLFF; cdr3_nt: TGTGCCAGCAGCTTCGGGACAGGGCATGAAAAACTGTTTTTT
v_call: TRBV30; clone_size: .; j_call: TRBJ2-3; d_call: .; cdr3_aa: CACGQSTDTQYF; cdr3_nt: TGTGCCTGCGGACAGAGCACAGATACGCAGTATTTT
v_call: TRBV28; clone_size: few; j_call: TRBJ2-7; d_call: TRBD1; cdr3_aa: CASSTPTGASEQYF; cdr3_nt: TGTGCCAGCAGTACCCCGACAGGGGCGAGCGAGCAGTACTTC
v_call: TRBV9; clone_size: .; j_call: TRBJ2-5; d_call: TRBD1; cdr3_aa: CASSWVGGAQETQYF; cdr3_nt: TGTGCCAGCAGCTGGGTAGGGGGCGCCCAGGAGACCCAGTACTTC
v_call: TRBV2; clone_size: few; j_call: TRBJ2-7; d_call: TRBD1; cdr3_aa: CASRTGVEQYF; cdr3_nt: TGTGCCAGCAGGACAGGGGTCGAGCAGTACTTC
v_call: TRBV5-1; clone_size: .; j_call: TRBJ1-6; d_call: .; cdr3_aa: CASSGQGGNSPLHF; cdr3_nt: TGCGCCAGCAGCGGGCAGGGTGGCAATTCACCCCTCCACTTT
v_call: TRBV28; clone_size: .; j_call: TRBJ2-7; d_call: TRBD1; cdr3_aa: CASSLQGQGYYEQYF; cdr3_nt: TGTGCCAGCAGTCTCCAAGGACAGGGCTACTACGAGCAGTACTTC
v_call: TRBV10-1; clone_size: .; j_call: TRBJ1-2; d_call: .; cdr3_aa: CASSERGYGYTF; cdr3_nt: TGCGCCAGCAGTGAGCGGGGGTATGGCTACACCTTC
v_call: TRBV6-1; clone_size: .; j_call: TRBJ2-7; d_call: TRBD2; cdr3_aa: CASRQSGGYEQYF; cdr3_nt: TGTGCCAGCCGTCAATCGGGGGGATACGAGCAGTACTTC
v_call: TRBV18; clone_size: .; j_call: TRBJ1-1; d_call: TRBD1; cdr3_aa: CASSLRTGATEAFF; cdr3_nt: TGTGCCAGCTCGCTTAGGACAGGGGCCACTGAAGCTTTCTTT
v_call: TRBV5-1; clone_size: .; j_call: TRBJ1-2; d_call: .; cdr3_aa: CASRQQGYGYTF; cdr3_nt: TGCGCCAGCCGGCAACAGGGTTATGGCTACACCTTC
v_call: TRBV7-2; clone_size: .; j_call: TRBJ2-1; d_call: TRBD2; cdr3_aa: CASSWTSGSYNEQFF; cdr3_nt: TGTGCCAGCAGCTGGACTAGCGGCTCCTACAATGAGCAGTTCTTC
v_call: TRBV6-6; clone_size: .; j_call: TRBJ2-2; d_call: TRBD1; cdr3_aa: CASTRGQGAAGELFF; cdr3_nt: TGTGCCAGCACCAGGGGACAGGGGGCGGCCGGGGAGCTGTTTTTT
v_call: TRBV7-2; clone_size: few; j_call: TRBJ1-6; d_call: .; cdr3_aa: CASSLGQAANSPLHF; cdr3_nt: TGTGCCAGCAGCTTAGGACAGGCCGCGAATTCACCCCTCCACTTT
v_call: TRBV18; clone_size: .; j_call: TRBJ2-7; d_call: TRBD1; cdr3_aa: CASGTGFSSYEQYF; cdr3_nt: TGTGCCAGTGGGACAGGCTTCTCCTCCTACGAGCAGTACTTC
v_call: TRBV5-4; clone_size: few; j_call: TRBJ1-4; d_call: .; cdr3_aa: CASSSRVAGLKKLFF; cdr3_nt: TGTGCCAGCAGCTCCCGGGTTGCGGGCCTGAAAAAACTGTTTTTT
v_call: TRBV15; clone_size: .; j_call: TRBJ2-3; d_call: .; cdr3_aa: CATSRDRRIDTQYF; cdr3_nt: TGTGCCACCAGCAGAGATCGGAGAATAGATACGCAGTATTTT
v_call: TRBV12-5; clone_size: .; j_call: TRBJ1-1; d_call: TRBD1; cdr3_aa: CASGWQGAEAFF; cdr3_nt: TGTGCTAGTGGTTGGCAGGGGGCTGAAGCTTTCTTT
v_call: TRBV2; clone_size: .; j_call: TRBJ1-2; d_call: .; cdr3_aa: CASSLPDSINYGYTF; cdr3_nt: TGTGCCAGCAGTCTACCGGACAGTATTAACTATGGCTACACCTTC
v_call: TRBV6-5; clone_size: .; j_call: TRBJ1-1; d_call: .; cdr3_aa: CASTRGGVNTEAFF; cdr3_nt: TGTGCCAGTACGAGGGGGGGGGTGAACACTGAAGCTTTCTTT
v_call: TRBV19; clone_size: .; j_call: TRBJ1-1; d_call: .; cdr3_aa: CASSIAGRAFF; cdr3_nt: TGTGCCAGTAGTATCGCAGGGCGAGCTTTCTTT
v_call: TRBV6-5; clone_size: .; j_call: TRBJ1-2; d_call: .; cdr3_aa: CASSYAGGYTF; cdr3_nt: TGTGCCAGCAGTTACGCCGGGGGCTACACCTTC
v_call: TRBV5-1; clone_size: .; j_call: TRBJ1-3; d_call: .; cdr3_aa: CASSPETGWNTIYF; cdr3_nt: TGCGCCAGCAGCCCGGAGACAGGCTGGAACACCATATATTTT
v_call: TRBV5-1; clone_size: .; j_call: TRBJ2-3; d_call: .; cdr3_aa: CASSEGTHPSTDTQYF; cdr3_nt: TGCGCCAGCAGCGAGGGGACACATCCTAGCACAGATACGCAGTATTTT
v_call: TRBV6-1; clone_size: .; j_call: TRBJ1-5; d_call: .; cdr3_aa: CASGRQTNQPQHF; cdr3_nt: TGTGCCAGCGGTAGACAGACCAATCAGCCCCAGCATTTT
v_call: TRBV4-3; clone_size: .; j_call: TRBJ2-2; d_call: TRBD2; cdr3_aa: CASSQGGGLAGATTGELFF; cdr3_nt: TGCGCCAGCAGCCAAGGGGGTGGACTAGCGGGGGCTACCACCGGGGAGCTGTTTTTT
v_call: TRBV9; clone_size: .; j_call: TRBJ1-5; d_call: .; cdr3_aa: CASSGGGGHGNQPQHF; cdr3_nt: TGTGCCAGCAGCGGCGGTGGGGGACATGGGAATCAGCCCCAGCATTTT
v_call: TRBV10-2; clone_size: .; j_call: TRBJ2-7; d_call: .; cdr3_aa: CASRRGGNEQYF; cdr3_nt: TGCGCCAGCAGGAGGGGGGGCAACGAGCAGTACTTC
v_call: TRBV6-6; clone_size: .; j_call: TRBJ2-7; d_call: .; cdr3_aa: CASRLTGLGSEQYF; cdr3_nt: TGTGCCAGCAGATTGACAGGCCTGGGCAGCGAGCAGTACTTC
v_call: TRBV30; clone_size: .; j_call: TRBJ1-1; d_call: .; cdr3_aa: CALGGRDNTEAFF; cdr3_nt: TGTGCCCTAGGGGGGAGGGATAATACTGAAGCTTTCTTT